This T cell receptor (beta chain) comes out of a study of cytomegalovirus exposure and HLA in healthy donors. Across the whole study: Within the Caucasian-associated ancestry cluster were more than 75% of the roughly 400 genotyped donors.

The PCR used 60 Vbeta and 13 Jbeta primers. The method was immunoSEQ multiplex PCR; TCRdb's version includes in-frame clones alone and lacks a portion of them. The data show over 100,000 clones, with approximately 75% seen just once and 1.1% held by the top ten. Study findings and constraints: Information on immune exposure was restricted to one variable (CMV serostatus). Sequencing probably produced one cluster of sequence variants that were highly shared. Donors belonging to an Asian-associated ancestry cluster reportedly showed fewer N-insertions in productive TCRs than the approximately 670-donor mean, according to what a later analysis found.

Germline loops: CDR1 LGHNA, CDR2 YSLEER. The CDR3 consists of 18 residues. Trimming removed 5 bases from V and 0 bases from J, with 22 bases in between. This clone has just a few counts. The target antigen is unknown. This clonotype originated in a male donor in good health and CMV-seronegative. The chain is built from TRBV4-3 and TRBJ1-1; D might be TRBD1 (5 bases). The sequenced sample consisted of PBMCs. As DNA, the CDR3 is TGCGCCAGCAGCTCAGAGGTTCCAGGGTCGGTGGTGAACACTGAAGCTTTCTTT. Protein product: CASSSEVPGSVVNTEAFF.